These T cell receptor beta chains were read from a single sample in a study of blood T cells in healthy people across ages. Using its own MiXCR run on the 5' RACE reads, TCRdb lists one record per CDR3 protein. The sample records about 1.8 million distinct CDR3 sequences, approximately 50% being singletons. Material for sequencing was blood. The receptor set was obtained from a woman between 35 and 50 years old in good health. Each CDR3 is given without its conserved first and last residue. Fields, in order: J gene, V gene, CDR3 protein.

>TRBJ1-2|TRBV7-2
ASRMGQGLYGYT
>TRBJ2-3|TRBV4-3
ASSPGSTRLEGDTQY
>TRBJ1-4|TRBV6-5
ASSFGQGHGKLF
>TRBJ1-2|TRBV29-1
SALGDRKNYGYT
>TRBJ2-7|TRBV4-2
ASSQGVGSGGLIGEQY
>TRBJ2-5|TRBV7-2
ASSPVVRAVTQY
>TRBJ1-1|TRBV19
ASRTATGGNTEAF
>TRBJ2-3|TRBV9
ASSGEPGDTQY
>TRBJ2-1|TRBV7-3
ASSLRRGSDEQF
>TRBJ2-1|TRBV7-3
ASSLNSGTSGRYNEQF
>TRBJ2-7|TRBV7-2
ASTPGLAQNYEQY
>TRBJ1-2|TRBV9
ASSVAATQAYGYT
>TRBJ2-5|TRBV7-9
ASSLRTRQVSETQY
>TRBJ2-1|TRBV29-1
SVNRVYNEQF
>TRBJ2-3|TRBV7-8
ASSPRASGGGFLSTDTQY
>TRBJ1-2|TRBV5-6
ASSQPGGGYT
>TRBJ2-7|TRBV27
ASSSGDSYEQY
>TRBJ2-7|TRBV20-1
SASSPGGAYEQY
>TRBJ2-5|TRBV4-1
ASSPGSFTETQY
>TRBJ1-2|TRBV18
ASSPPGTGLMGYT
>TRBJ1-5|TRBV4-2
ASSQDQGVQPQH
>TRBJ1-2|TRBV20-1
SAPRTGTNYGYT
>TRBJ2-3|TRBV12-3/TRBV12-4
ASSSPTIWTSGPNTDTQY
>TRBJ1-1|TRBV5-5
ASSGLQSEAF
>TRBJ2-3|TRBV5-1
ASGNPSTDTQY
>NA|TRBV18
ASSPLTGLQETQY
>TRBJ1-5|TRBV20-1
SARAPLGPSNQPQH
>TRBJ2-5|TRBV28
ASSSTSGGTRQETQY
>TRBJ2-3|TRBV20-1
SASPQRTESTDTQY
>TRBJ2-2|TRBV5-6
ASSLAVDLTGELF
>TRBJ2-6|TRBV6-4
ASSDQGSAANVLT
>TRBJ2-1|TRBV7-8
ASSLGSGAVNEQF
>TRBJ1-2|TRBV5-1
ASSSTGAFNYGYT
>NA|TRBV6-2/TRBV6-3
ASSYAGSETQY